This entry describes one T cell receptor (beta chain). No antigen is known for it. There are no base qualities to consult, and no much larger clone falls within one base. The CDR3 contains 17 residues, cysteine and phenylalanine counted. The DNA shown is the 51-base CDR3, in frame from base 1. CDR1 and CDR2 (MNHEY, SMNVEV) derive from the germline V gene (reference sequence). Trimming leaves V shorter by 3 bases and J shorter by 1 base, with the junction holding 5 bases beyond the gene matches. The data were taken from a study of OX40 agonist ivuxolimab in advanced cancers. Context from the whole study: Ivuxolimab was an agonistic, fully human IgG2 monoclonal antibody directed against OX40 (CD134), a costimulatory receptor. Intravenous ivuxolimab was administered to patients every 2 weeks at six dose levels: 0.01, 0.1, 0.3, 1.5, 3 and 10 mg/kg. Patients were allowed to have had prior anti-PD-1, anti-PD-L1 or anti-CTLA-4 therapy, and approximately 40% of the dose-escalation patients had been treated with checkpoint inhibitors. The point of sequencing TCRbeta in the periphery was to test whether ivuxolimab changed TCR sequence diversity and drove clonal T-cell expansion. A male proportion of about 79% and a mean age of approximately 62 years, ranging from 23 to 79, were recorded for the dose-escalation cohort. Three dose-escalation patients achieved partial responses, one with hepatocellular carcinoma and two with cutaneous melanoma. The monotherapy dose-escalation portion (N ≈ 50 patients) of the phase I ivuxolimab trial is reported in the paper. Of the approximately 50 dose-escalation patients, hepatocellular carcinoma was present in about 20, melanoma in some 15, renal cell carcinoma in 9 and head and neck cancer in 9.

What the work shows at the level of the full study, not this receptor alone: Low levels of normalized T-cell clonal expansion were also seen in some nonresponding patients. After ivuxolimab, more expanded clones were found on average in CD8+ T cells than in CD4+ T cells. At doses of 0.1 to 3.0 mg/kg, clonal expansion of both CD4+ and CD8+ blood T cells was observed from baseline to week 6. In the 0.1-3.0 mg/kg groups, partial responders had among the lowest normalized peripheral clonal expansion, particularly in CD8+ T cells. Antigen specificity was not determined for the clonally expanded peripheral T cells.

To sequence the TCRbeta CDR3 region, genomic DNA was isolated from the sorted cells. The immunoSEQ Assay was used to sequence the TCRbeta CDR3 regions. What TCRdb holds here is the immuneACCESS table cut down to in-frame rearrangements. Part of the clones is not present; checked against another copy, under half of the missing clones reflect an unresolved V gene, and the others are unexplained. Present in this sample are roughly 61,000 clones, less than 85% of which were seen just once. The ten top clones hold roughly 0.53% of the sample. The trial excluded patients who had a history of autoimmune disease or were on systemic immunosuppression. Peripheral blood for TCR sequencing was collected from all dose cohorts at baseline, on cycle 4 day 1, and on cycle 7 day 1. Samples came from an open-label, multicenter, first-in-human phase I dose-escalation trial of ivuxolimab. Adults with locally advanced or metastatic melanoma, renal cell, hepatocellular, or head and neck squamous cell carcinoma were enrolled in the trial. Before TCR sequencing, CD4+ and CD8+ T cells were separately sorted from peripheral blood.

The sequence derives from an adult with an advanced solid tumor such as melanoma, head and neck, liver or kidney cancer. The sample in question was CD4+ or CD8+ T cells sorted from blood, obtained in a trial of the OX40 agonist ivuxolimab. The chain couples TRBV27 to TRBJ2-3; TRBD2 fits 12 bases in the junction. For the CDR3, the sequence is CASSFLTSGRRTDTQYF. The DNA reads as follows: TGTGCCAGCAGTTTCCTGACTAGCGGGAGACGCACAGATACGCAGTATTTT.